This entry lists 8 T cell receptor beta chains sequenced from one sample in a study of blood T cell repertoires in COVID-19. Repertoires were generated with immunoSEQ multiplex PCR, while TCRdb's copy carries only in-frame clones and drops some. There are around 450,000 clones in the sample; 70% to 90% occur only once, and about 2% lies in the top ten. The sample was PBMCs or T cells enriched from blood (not recorded which). These receptors all stem from a young woman with acute COVID-19.

The rearrangement joins TRBV15 to TRBJ1-1; D unresolved. V was shortened by 4 bases and J by 0 bases, with 6 bases between the two germline ends. CDR3 length: 13 amino acids. Germline V CDR1 and CDR2: LNHNV, YYDKDF (reference sequence). This CDR3 is CATSNNLNTEAFF. The CDR3 DNA reads TGTGCCACCAGCAATAACTTGAACACTGAAGCTTTCTTT.

CDR3 sequence (DNA): TGTGCCAGCAATTTCGGGGGGCGTTTAGACACTGAAGCTTTCTTT. It codes for CASNFGGRLDTEAFF. The chain links TRBV5-6 to TRBJ1-1; D is perhaps TRBD1 (6 bases). Trimming pared 6 bases from V and 3 bases from J, leaving 18 bases between. The CDR3 contains 15 residues. Germline V gives CDR1 SGHDT, CDR2 YYEEEE.

This chain connects TRBV13 to TRBJ2-7; 9 bases match TRBD2. Looked up from germline, CDR1 is PRHDT and CDR2 is FYEKMQ (reference sequence). This CDR3 is 15 amino acids long. J was trimmed by 2 bases and V by 6 bases; bases with no gene match: 8. The CDR3 is CASRPLTSGAYEQYF. The CDR3 coding sequence is TGTGCCAGCAGACCATTGACTAGCGGAGCCTACGAGCAGTACTTC.

This chain uses TRBV19 with TRBJ2-1; no definite D call. Germline CDR1 reads LNHDA; CDR2 reads SQIVND (reference sequence). The V gene lost 3 bases and the J gene lost 6 bases, with 12 bases spanning the gap. The CDR3 is made up of 14 amino acids. CDR3 residues: CASSILSGVNEQFF. The CDR3 coding sequence is TGTGCCAGTAGTATCCTATCAGGTGTCAATGAGCAGTTCTTC. Looking up the rest from reference TRBV19 and TRBJ2-1 gives the full variable domain: DGGITQSPKYLFRKEGQNVTLSCEQNLNHDAMYWYRQDPGQGLRLIYYSQIVNDFQKGDIAEGYSVSREKKESFPLTVTSAQKNPTAFYLCASSILSGVNEQFFGPGTRLTVL.

In this sample, this clone turned up once. The DNA for the CDR3 is TGTGCCAGTAGTGACCGGGACACCCAAGAGACCCAGTACTTC. Protein product: CASSDRDTQETQYF. The V gene is TRBV19, the J gene TRBJ2-5; D is possibly TRBD1 (6 bases). V was pared by 5 bases and J by 1 base, with 11 bases between. The germline gives CDR1 LNHDA, CDR2 SQIVND (reference sequence). This CDR3 is 14 amino acids long. Based on the CDR3 plus reference TRBV19 and TRBJ2-5, the full variable domain is DGGITQSPKYLFRKEGQNVTLSCEQNLNHDAMYWYRQDPGQGLRLIYYSQIVNDFQKGDIAEGYSVSREKKESFPLTVTSAQKNPTAFYLCASSDRDTQETQYFGPGTRLLVL.

This rearrangement joins TRBV27 to TRBJ2-7, with TRBD1 as a possible D gene (5 bases). Germline V lookup: CDR1 MNHEY, CDR2 SMNVEV (reference sequence). Between the trimmed V and J ends, which lost 4 bases and 5 bases, there was a span of 18 bases. The CDR3 consists of 15 residues. The CDR3 nucleotides read TGTGCCAGCAGTTCCTTCGGGCAGGGCCGAAACGAGCAGTACTTC. Translation gives CASSSFGQGRNEQYF.

The chain has TRBV5-1 and TRBJ2-1; D is unclear. In germline, CDR1 is SGHRS, CDR2 YFSETQ. CDR3 length equals 14 residues. Deletions cut 4 bases from V and 6 bases from J, with 14 bases between. The CDR3, as DNA: TGCGCCAGCAGCCCGAAGAGGCTAGGCAATGAGCAGTTCTTC. It encodes CASSPKRLGNEQFF.

This clone was found a few times. The chain links TRBV7-9 to TRBJ2-7; maybe TRBD1 (6 bases). With 4 bases removed from V and 2 bases from J, the gap between germline ends came to 21 bases. The germline gives CDR1 SEHNR, CDR2 FQNEAQ (reference sequence). This CDR3 is 17 amino acids long. The CDR3 protein is CASSSNEIGTLPYEQYF. The CDR3 nucleotides are TGTGCCAGCAGCTCGAACGAAATCGGGACACTTCCCTACGAGCAGTACTTC.